These T cell receptor beta chains were read from a single sample in a study of T cells in Graves' hyperthyroidism and ophthalmopathy. TCRdb independently ran MiXCR on the multiplex PCR reads; one entry per CDR3 protein. The sample records about 560,000 distinct CDR3 sequences, around 15% being singletons. The sequencing input was blood. These receptors were collected from a woman aged 18 to 35 with Graves' hyperthyroidism. Each CDR3 is given without its conserved first and last residue. A D gene is named only where the DNA matches it firmly. Clone size, where shown, is once, few, many, or a class for clones that have expanded.

>TRBV20-1|TRBD2|.
SARPPQAGGMQETQY
>TRBV7-2|.|many
ASSLDGGNTYNEQF
>TRBV20-1|TRBD1|few
SARKDRSNSPLH
>TRBV6-1|TRBD1|.
ASSGWTGASPAGELF
>TRBV5-1|.|many
ASSLVMPGEQY
>TRBV12-3/TRBV12-4|.|many
ASTTGSGEETQY
>TRBV5-4|.|.
ASSSKSGMGDTQY
>TRBV9|.|few
ASSVDTNEQF
>TRBV5-1|.|.
ASSLAQGGQPQP
>TRBV11-2|TRBD1|.
ASSQRQGQHYEQY
>TRBV20-1|TRBD2|many
SAREGDSGGGLETQY
>TRBV11-2|TRBD2|many
ASSSSLLGRADEQF
>TRBV6-4|.|few
ASSDGRRGANVLT
>TRBV6-2/TRBV6-3|.|few
ASSSSQEQY
>TRBV28|.|few
ASRGTTYEQY
>TRBV10-2|TRBD2|few
ASSRGGRDEQY
>TRBV7-9|TRBD1|many
ASSPTGGDTQY
>TRBV27|.|many
ASSSPSLRGDYEQY
>TRBV7-9|TRBD2|many
ASSLRGTSGGVYEQY
>TRBV12-3/TRBV12-4|TRBD2|many
ASRPTSGTYNEQF
>TRBV4-1|TRBD1|.
ASSQGAGTGSTDTQY